These 21 T cell receptor beta chains were sequenced from one sample in a study of blood T cell repertoires in COVID-19. The table came from immunoSEQ multiplex PCR; TCRdb's copy has only in-frame clones and leaves some out. The sample includes 50,000 or so clones, 82% of them seen just once. Sequencing used peripheral blood. The receptors originated from an elderly man with COVID-19, enrolled during active disease.

The V and J genes are TRBV3-1 (or the pseudogene TRBV3-2) and TRBJ2-5; perhaps TRBD2 as D (6 bases). Germline CDR1 is LGHDT and CDR2 is YNNKEL (reference sequence). Trimming shortened V by 2 bases and J by 4 bases, and 11 bases separated the two germline ends. The CDR3 totals 14 residues. CDR3 nucleotide sequence: TGTGCCAGCAGCCAACGGGGAGGTGGAGAGACCCAGTACTTC. The encoded protein is CASSQRGGGETQYF.

The table lists this clone with a few counts. The chain combines TRBV6-5 with TRBJ1-2, with TRBD1 matching over 9 bases. With V trimmed by 2 bases and J by 2 bases, 0 bases remained unmatched. Per the germline V gene, CDR1 is MNHEY and CDR2 is SVGAGI. This CDR3 has 14 residues. The CDR3 spells CASSYGTGNYGYTF. In DNA, the CDR3 is TGTGCCAGCAGTTACGGGACAGGGAACTATGGCTACACCTTC.

This chain uses TRBV5-5 with TRBJ2-5, with D unclear. The germline gives CDR1 SGHKS, CDR2 YYEKEE (reference sequence). This CDR3 contains 14 residues. V shed 3 bases and J shed 0 bases, with 9 bases lying between them. CDR3 amino acids: CASSSSRNQETQYF. The CDR3 DNA reads TGTGCCAGCAGCTCGAGCCGAAACCAAGAGACCCAGTACTTC.

V and J are TRBV4-3 and TRBJ2-3, with D tentatively TRBD1 (6 bases). CDR3 size: 18 residues. Germline-derived CDR1 and CDR2 are LGHNA and YSLEER. Trimming pared 4 bases from V and 0 bases from J, leaving 20 bases between. The CDR3 DNA follows: TGCGCCAGCAGCCTATCCTCTTGGACCCAGGGGAGCACAGATACGCAGTATTTT. This translates into CASSLSSWTQGSTDTQYF.

The rearrangement links TRBV30 to TRBJ2-5; a weak D match, TRBD2 (5 bases). V was clipped by 0 bases and J by 5 bases, with 10 bases between them. The CDR3 runs to 13 residues. In germline, CDR1 is GTSNPN, CDR2 SVGIG (reference sequence). CDR3 region: CAWSVRPGETQYF. CDR3 nucleotide sequence: TGTGCCTGGAGTGTAAGGCCGGGGGAGACCCAGTACTTC.

The DNA for the CDR3 is TGTGCCAGCAGCTTGTCGGGGGGTGGGCCCCAGCATTTT. Residues: CASSLSGGGPQHF. The chain carries TRBV5-8 and TRBJ1-5; possible D gene TRBD1, 5 bases. The CDR3 loop spans 13 amino acids. Trimming removed 1 base from V and 9 bases from J, with 11 bases in between. Germline V lookup: CDR1 SGHTS, CDR2 YDEGEE.

The chain recombines TRBV4-3 with TRBJ2-5; 11 positions agree with TRBD2. Germline V gene data show CDR1 as LGHNA and CDR2 as YSLEER. Germline trimming cut 0 bases from V and 7 bases from J; bases unmatched to any gene: 13. This CDR3 contains 18 residues. Here the CDR3 reads CASSQDIVGTSGRGTQYF. The CDR3, as DNA: TGCGCCAGCAGCCAAGATATCGTCGGGACTAGCGGCCGGGGGACCCAGTACTTC.

This chain links TRBV27 with TRBJ2-3; TRBD2 is a possible D gene (6 bases). The CDR3 length is 13 residues. Germline V gene sequence: CDR1 MNHEY, CDR2 SMNVEV (reference sequence). The germline V and J ends were trimmed by 7 bases and 4 bases, with 12 bases remaining between them. DNA of the CDR3: TGTGCCAGCATCGGTGGAGGGCCAGATACGCAGTATTTT. This translates into CASIGGGPDTQYF.

This clone was picked up a small number of times. The chain has TRBV3-1 (or the pseudogene TRBV3-2) and TRBJ1-6; TRBD1 aligns across 9 bases. CDR1 is LGHDT, CDR2 YNNKEL, per germline (reference sequence). Germline trimming cut 6 bases from V and 7 bases from J; bases unmatched to any gene: 7. The length of the CDR3 is 15 residues. The CDR3 DNA reads as TGTGCCAGCAGTCACAAGGGGACAGGGAATTCACCCCTCCACTTT. This sequence encodes CASSHKGTGNSPLHF.

CDR3 sequence: CASSVGTSGGTGETQYF. CDR3 sequence (DNA): TGTGCCAGCAGCGTAGGGACTAGCGGGGGGACGGGGGAGACCCAGTACTTC. V usage is TRBV9 and J usage is TRBJ2-5, with 14 bases matching TRBD2. Germline CDR1 SGDLS, CDR2 YYNGEE. CDR3 length: 17 residues. The junction had 6 bases not matched to a gene; V was cut back by 0 bases and J by 5 bases.

The chain combines TRBV15 with TRBJ2-1; the D gene is possibly TRBD1 (6 bases). Germline-derived CDR1 and CDR2 are LNHNV and YYDKDF (reference sequence). The V and J ends lost 0 bases and 7 bases respectively, with 13 bases between them. The CDR3 has 15 amino acids. The CDR3 region has the DNA TGTGCCACCAGCAGAGAGGGGGCCCAGGGTAATGAGCAGTTCTTC. It yields the protein CATSREGAQGNEQFF.

The chain couples TRBV4-3 to TRBJ2-3; possibly TRBD2 for D (5 bases). Germline V gene lookup returns CDR1 LGHNA and CDR2 YSLEER. CDR3 length: 17 residues. V was trimmed by 0 bases and J by 1 base, leaving 14 bases between them. CDR3 region: CASSQESRRSRTDTQYF. CDR3 DNA sequence: TGCGCCAGCAGCCAAGAGAGTAGGAGGTCCCGCACAGATACGCAGTATTTT.

The chain joins TRBV27 to TRBJ2-7, with D possibly matching TRBD1 (5 bases). Germline values: CDR1 MNHEY, CDR2 SMNVEV (reference sequence). V was cut by 2 bases and J by 2 bases, with 7 bases left in between. The CDR3 extends over 13 amino acids. The CDR3 is CASSLGRAYEQYF. The CDR3 DNA is TGTGCCAGCAGTTTAGGCAGGGCCTACGAGCAGTACTTC.

The gene calls are TRBV19 and TRBJ1-5, with TRBD1 matching over 11 bases. Trimming took 4 bases from V and 6 from J; bases not matched to a gene: 5. The CDR3 sequence is 15 residues long. Germline CDR1 is LNHDA and CDR2 is SQIVND (reference sequence). The CDR3 is CASSTGTGGRQPQHF. For the CDR3, the DNA is TGTGCCAGTAGTACCGGGACAGGGGGACGTCAGCCCCAGCATTTT.

This sequence joins TRBV24-1 and TRBJ2-3; 11 bases map to TRBD2. With 3 bases clipped from V and 2 bases from J, the junction kept 6 bases outside the gene matches. The CDR3 covers 17 residues. Germline assignment: CDR1 KGHDR and CDR2 SFDVKD. CDR3 in DNA: TGTGCCACCAGTGATAGGACTAGCGGGCCGTCCACAGATACGCAGTATTTT. Its translation: CATSDRTSGPSTDTQYF.

The V and J genes are TRBV4-1 and TRBJ2-7; 11 bases line up with TRBD2. Germline V gives CDR1 MGHRA, CDR2 YSYEKL. The V segment lost 4 bases and the J segment 1 base; nucleotides outside the gene matches: 9. The CDR3 consists of 17 residues. The CDR3 sequence: CASSLCLAGGQSYEQYV. The CDR3 DNA reads TGCGCCAGCAGCCTTTGTTTAGCGGGAGGGCAATCCTACGAGCAGTACGTC.

This clone was detected only once. This CDR3 reads CASSFPAGGYNEQFF. The CDR3 nucleotides read TGTGCCAGCAGCTTCCCAGCGGGGGGCTACAATGAGCAGTTCTTC. V is TRBV7-6 and J is TRBJ2-1, with 9 bases lining up with TRBD2. There are 15 residues in the CDR3. The V and J ends lost 3 bases and 3 bases, in that order; junction bases with no gene match: 3. Per germline, CDR1 SGHVS and CDR2 FNYEAQ.

This sequence joins TRBV2 and TRBJ1-4; a weak D match, TRBD1 (6 bases). CDR3 length: 14 residues. The V end was cut by 3 bases, the J end by 6 bases, with 11 bases between. The germline V gene has CDR1 SNHLY and CDR2 FYNNEI. This chain's CDR3 is CASSEGALDEKLFF. The CDR3 DNA sequence: TGTGCCAGCAGTGAGGGGGCTTTGGATGAAAAACTGTTTTTT. The full variable domain, with the rest looked up from reference TRBV2 and TRBJ1-4, is EPEVTQTPSHQVTQMGQEVILRCVPISNHLYFYWYRQILGQKVEFLVSFYNNEISEKSEIFDDQFSVERPDGSNFTLKIRSTKLEDSAMYFCASSEGALDEKLFFGSGTQLSVL.

This chain connects TRBV5-4 to TRBJ1-2; possibly TRBD1 for D (6 bases). V was shortened by 4 bases and J by 8 bases, with 24 bases between the two germline ends. The CDR3 spans 16 residues. Germline loops: CDR1 SGHNT, CDR2 YYREEE (reference sequence). CDR3 protein: CASSQGTFRESGGYTF. Written as DNA, the CDR3 is TGTGCCAGCAGCCAGGGGACATTTAGAGAGTCGGGCGGCTACACCTTC.

The chain has TRBV7-3 and TRBJ2-3; TRBD1 might be the D (5 bases). Deletions cut 5 bases from V and 5 bases from J, with 14 bases between. The CDR3 has 14 amino acids. In germline, CDR1 is SGHTA, CDR2 FQGTGA. CDR3 loop: CASSPRGLGDTQYF. The CDR3 DNA reads TGTGCCAGCAGCCCTAGGGGCTTGGGAGATACGCAGTATTTT.

The V gene is TRBV28, the J gene TRBJ1-2; D call uncertain. Germline V gene sequence: CDR1 MDHEN, CDR2 SYDVKM. The CDR3 spans 11 residues. V was cut by 6 bases and J by 7 bases, with 9 bases left in between. Here the CDR3 DNA reads TGTGCCAGCAGCCCGGGTCTTGGCTACACCTTC. It yields the protein CASSPGLGYTF.